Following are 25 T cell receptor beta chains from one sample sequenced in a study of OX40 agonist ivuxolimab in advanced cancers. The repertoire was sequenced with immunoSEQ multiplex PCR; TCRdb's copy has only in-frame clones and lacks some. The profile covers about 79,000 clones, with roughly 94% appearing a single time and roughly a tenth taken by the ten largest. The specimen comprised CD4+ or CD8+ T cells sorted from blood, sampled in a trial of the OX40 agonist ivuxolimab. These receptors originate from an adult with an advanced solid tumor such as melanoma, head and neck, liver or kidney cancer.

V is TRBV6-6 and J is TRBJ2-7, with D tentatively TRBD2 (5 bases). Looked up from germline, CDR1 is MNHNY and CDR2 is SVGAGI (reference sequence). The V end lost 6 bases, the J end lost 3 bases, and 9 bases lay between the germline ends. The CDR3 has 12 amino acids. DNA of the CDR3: TGTGCCAGCAGCCAAGCGGTCTACGAGCAGTACTTC. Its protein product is CASSQAVYEQYF.

The CDR3 loop reads CASSEWSGEKLFF. In DNA form, the CDR3 reads TGTGCCAGCAGTGAATGGAGCGGTGAAAAACTGTTTTTT. V is TRBV25-1 and J is TRBJ1-4, with D uncertain. This CDR3 contains 13 residues. Germline lookup yields CDR1 MGHDK and CDR2 SYGVNS. The V end was cut by 1 base, the J end by 7 bases, with 7 bases between. Using reference TRBV25-1 and TRBJ1-4 for the parts outside the CDR3, the full variable domain is EADIYQTPRYLVIGTGKKITLECSQTMGHDKMYWYQQDPGMELHLIHYSYGVNSTEKGDLSSESTVSRIRTEHFPLTLESARPSHTSQYLCASSEWSGEKLFFGSGTQLSVL.

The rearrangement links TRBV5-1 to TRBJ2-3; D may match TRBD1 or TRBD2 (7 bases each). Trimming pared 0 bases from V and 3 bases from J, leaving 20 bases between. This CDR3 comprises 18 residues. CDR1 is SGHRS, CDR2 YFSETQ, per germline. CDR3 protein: CASSLEGATGRETDTQYF. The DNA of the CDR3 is TGCGCCAGCAGCTTGGAGGGGGCGACAGGGCGGGAGACAGATACGCAGTATTTT.

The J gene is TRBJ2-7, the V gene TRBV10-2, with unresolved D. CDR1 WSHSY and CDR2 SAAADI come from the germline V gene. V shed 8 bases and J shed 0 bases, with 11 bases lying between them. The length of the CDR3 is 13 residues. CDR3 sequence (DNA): TGCGCCAGCTCAGGACCTAACTCCTACGAGCAGTACTTC. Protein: CASSGPNSYEQYF.

The CDR3: CASSAGTNQPQHF. The CDR3 DNA sequence: TGTGCCAGCAGCGCGGGGACGAATCAGCCCCAGCATTTT. The rearrangement links TRBV9 to TRBJ1-5, with a tentative D call TRBD1 (5 bases). Germline V lookup: CDR1 SGDLS, CDR2 YYNGEE. The ends were cut back, 3 bases at V and 4 bases at J, with 8 bases in the middle. This CDR3 has 13 residues.

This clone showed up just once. CDR3 protein: CASSIGYTEAFF. The CDR3 DNA is TGTGCCAGTAGTATCGGTTACACTGAAGCTTTCTTT. V gene TRBV19 combines with J gene TRBJ1-1; D uncertain. Trimming removed 3 bases from V and 3 bases from J, with 5 bases in between. Germline V gives CDR1 LNHDA, CDR2 SQIVND (reference sequence). The CDR3 has 12 residues.

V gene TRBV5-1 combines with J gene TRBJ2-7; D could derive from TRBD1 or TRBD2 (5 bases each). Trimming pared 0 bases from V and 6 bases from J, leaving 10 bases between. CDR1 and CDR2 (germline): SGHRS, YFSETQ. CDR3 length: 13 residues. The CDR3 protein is CASSLGGAAEQYF. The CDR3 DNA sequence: TGCGCCAGCAGCTTGGGAGGGGCCGCCGAGCAGTACTTC.

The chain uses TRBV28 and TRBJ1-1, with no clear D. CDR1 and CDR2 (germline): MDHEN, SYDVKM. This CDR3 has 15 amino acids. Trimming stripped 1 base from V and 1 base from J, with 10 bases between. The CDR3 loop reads CASSLYRGSNTEAFF. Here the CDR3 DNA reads TGTGCCAGCAGTTTATATCGGGGTTCGAACACTGAAGCTTTCTTT.

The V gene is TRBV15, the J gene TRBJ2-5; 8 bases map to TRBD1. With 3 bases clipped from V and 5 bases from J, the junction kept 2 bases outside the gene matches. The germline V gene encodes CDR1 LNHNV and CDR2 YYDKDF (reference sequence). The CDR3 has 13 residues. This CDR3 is CATSRTGVETQYF. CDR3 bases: TGTGCCACCAGCAGGACAGGGGTCGAGACCCAGTACTTC.

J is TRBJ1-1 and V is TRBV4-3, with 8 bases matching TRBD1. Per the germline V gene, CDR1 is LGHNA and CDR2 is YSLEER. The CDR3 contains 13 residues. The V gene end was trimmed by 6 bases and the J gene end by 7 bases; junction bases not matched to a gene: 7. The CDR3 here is CASSPDRGREAFF. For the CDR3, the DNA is TGCGCCAGCAGTCCAGACAGGGGCCGTGAAGCTTTCTTT.

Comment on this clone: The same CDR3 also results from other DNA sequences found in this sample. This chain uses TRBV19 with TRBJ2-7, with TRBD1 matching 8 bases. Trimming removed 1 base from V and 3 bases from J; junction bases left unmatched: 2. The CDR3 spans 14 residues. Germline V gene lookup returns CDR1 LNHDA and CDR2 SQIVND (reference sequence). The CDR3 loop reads CASSIGTGGYEQYF. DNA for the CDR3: TGTGCCAGTAGTATAGGAACAGGGGGCTACGAGCAGTACTTC.

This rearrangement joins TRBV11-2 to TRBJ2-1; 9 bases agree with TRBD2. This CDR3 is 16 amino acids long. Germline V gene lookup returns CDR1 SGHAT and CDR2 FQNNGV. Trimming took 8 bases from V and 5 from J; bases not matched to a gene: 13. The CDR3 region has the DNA TGTGCCAGCGGACCTTCCAGCGGGAGGACCGACAATGAGCAGTTCTTC. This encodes CASGPSSGRTDNEQFF.

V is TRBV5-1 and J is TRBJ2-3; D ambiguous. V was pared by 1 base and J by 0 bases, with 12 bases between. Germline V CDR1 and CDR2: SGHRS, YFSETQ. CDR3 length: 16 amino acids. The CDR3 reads CASSLTDLLSTDTQYF. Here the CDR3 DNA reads TGCGCCAGCAGCTTGACAGACCTCCTTAGCACAGATACGCAGTATTTT.

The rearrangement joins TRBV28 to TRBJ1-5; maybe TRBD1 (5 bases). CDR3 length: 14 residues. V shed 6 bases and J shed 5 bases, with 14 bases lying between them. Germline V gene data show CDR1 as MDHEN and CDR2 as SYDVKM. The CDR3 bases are TGTGCCAGCAGCCGGCGGGGCAGAGATCAGCCCCAGCATTTT. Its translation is CASSRRGRDQPQHF.

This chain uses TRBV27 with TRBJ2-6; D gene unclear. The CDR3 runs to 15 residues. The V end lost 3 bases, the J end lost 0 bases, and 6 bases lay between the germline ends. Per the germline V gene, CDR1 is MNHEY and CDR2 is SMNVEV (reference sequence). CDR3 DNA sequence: TGTGCCAGCAGTTTTTATCCCTCTGGGGCCAACGTCCTGACTTTC. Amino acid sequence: CASSFYPSGANVLTF.

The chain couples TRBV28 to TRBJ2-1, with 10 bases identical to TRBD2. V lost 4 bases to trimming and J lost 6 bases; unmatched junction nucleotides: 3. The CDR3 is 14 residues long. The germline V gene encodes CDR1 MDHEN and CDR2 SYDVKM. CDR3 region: CASSSRTSGNEQFF. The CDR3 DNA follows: TGTGCCAGCAGTTCACGGACTAGCGGCAATGAGCAGTTCTTC.

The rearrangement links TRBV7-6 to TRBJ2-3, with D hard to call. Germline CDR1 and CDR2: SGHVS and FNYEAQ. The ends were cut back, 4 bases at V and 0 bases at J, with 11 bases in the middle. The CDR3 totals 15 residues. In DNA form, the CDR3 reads TGTGCCAGCAGCTCCAGTACCTCTAGCACAGATACGCAGTATTTT. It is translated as CASSSSTSSTDTQYF. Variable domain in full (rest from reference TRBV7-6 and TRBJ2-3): GAGVSQSPRYKVTKRGQDVALRCDPISGHVSLYWYRQALGQGPEFLTYFNYEAQQDKSGLPNDRFSAERPEGSISTLTIQRTEQRDSAMYRCASSSSTSSTDTQYFGPGTRLTVL.

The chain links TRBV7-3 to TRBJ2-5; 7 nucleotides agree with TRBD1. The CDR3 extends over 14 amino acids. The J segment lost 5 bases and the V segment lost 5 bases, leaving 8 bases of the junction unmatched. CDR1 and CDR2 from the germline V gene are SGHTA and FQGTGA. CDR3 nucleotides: TGTGCCAGCAGCCCCGGGACAGCATGGGAGACCCAGTACTTC. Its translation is CASSPGTAWETQYF.

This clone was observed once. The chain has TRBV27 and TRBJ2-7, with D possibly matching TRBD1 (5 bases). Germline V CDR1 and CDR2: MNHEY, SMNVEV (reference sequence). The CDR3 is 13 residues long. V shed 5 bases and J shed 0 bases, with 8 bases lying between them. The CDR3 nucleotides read TGTGCCAGCAGTACAGGCCTCTCCTACGAGCAGTACTTC. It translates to CASSTGLSYEQYF.

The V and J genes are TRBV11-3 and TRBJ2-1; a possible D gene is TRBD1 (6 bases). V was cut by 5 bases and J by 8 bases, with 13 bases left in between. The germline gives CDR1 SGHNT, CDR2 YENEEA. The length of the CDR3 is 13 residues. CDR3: CASSIGGRDEQFF. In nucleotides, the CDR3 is TGTGCCAGCAGCATAGGGGGTCGCGATGAGCAGTTCTTC.

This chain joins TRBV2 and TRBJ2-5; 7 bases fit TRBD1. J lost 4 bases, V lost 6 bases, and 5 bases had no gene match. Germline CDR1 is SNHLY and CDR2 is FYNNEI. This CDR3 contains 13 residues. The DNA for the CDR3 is TGTGCCAGCAGGCGCCGGGACAGAGAGACCCAGTACTTC. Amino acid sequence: CASRRRDRETQYF.

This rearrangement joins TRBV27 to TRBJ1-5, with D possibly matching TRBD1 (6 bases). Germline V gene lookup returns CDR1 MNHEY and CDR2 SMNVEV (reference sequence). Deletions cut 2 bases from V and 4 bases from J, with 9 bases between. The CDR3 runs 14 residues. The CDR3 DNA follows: TGTGCCAGCAGTTTAACGGGGGCTAATCAGCCCCAGCATTTT. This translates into CASSLTGANQPQHF.

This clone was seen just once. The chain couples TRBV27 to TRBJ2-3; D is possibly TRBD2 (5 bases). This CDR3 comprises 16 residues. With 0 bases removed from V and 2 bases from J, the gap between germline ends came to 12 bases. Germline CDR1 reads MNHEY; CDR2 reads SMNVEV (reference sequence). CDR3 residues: CASSLSAAGFTDTQYF. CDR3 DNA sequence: TGTGCCAGCAGTTTATCGGCGGCGGGCTTCACAGATACGCAGTATTTT.

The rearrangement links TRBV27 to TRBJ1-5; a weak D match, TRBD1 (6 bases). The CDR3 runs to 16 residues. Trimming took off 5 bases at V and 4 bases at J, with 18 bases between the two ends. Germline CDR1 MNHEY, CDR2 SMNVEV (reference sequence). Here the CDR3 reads CASSPTWGASNQPQHF. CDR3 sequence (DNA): TGTGCCAGCAGTCCCACCTGGGGGGCTTCGAATCAGCCCCAGCATTTT.

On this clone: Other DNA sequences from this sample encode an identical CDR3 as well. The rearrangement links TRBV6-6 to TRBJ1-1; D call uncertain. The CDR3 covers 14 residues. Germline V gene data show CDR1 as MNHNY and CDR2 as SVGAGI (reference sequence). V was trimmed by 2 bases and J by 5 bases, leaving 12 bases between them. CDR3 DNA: TGTGCCAGCAGTTACCCGCCAAGGGAAACTGAAGCTTTCTTT. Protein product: CASSYPPRETEAFF.